The entry below gives a single T cell receptor (beta chain) sequence along with its context. Only one count was recorded for this clone. No cognate antigen has been identified for it. No base-level quality is on record; no much larger clone is a single base apart. Another Seattle source contributed samples from volunteer blood donors who had recovered from COVID-19. Whole blood was collected in K2EDTA tubes by collaborating institutions according to the institutions' own protocols. For TCRbeta analysis, collaborators shipped samples in one of three forms: frozen whole blood, isolated PBMCs, or DNA extracted from either of those sample types. The record originates from a study of blood T cell repertoires in COVID-19 (dated by TCRdb to about 2020). In terms of the full investigation: Samples from collaborators originated in the United States, Italy and Spain and spanned both the acute and convalescent phases of COVID-19. Subjects who had been exposed to COVID-19, were actively infected with it, or had recovered from it provided the deeply sampled blood TCRbeta repertoires that made up the dataset. The repertoires were released in a freely available public database meant as a resource for research on the immune response to SARS-CoV-2. The samples were drawn from the first 160 participants of the ongoing ImmuneRACE study and from 1,254 subjects provided by 6 global collaborators. HLA class I and class II types, where available, came from metadata supplied by the sample provider rather than from assay-based typing. Nearly every sample came with metadata listing a de-identified subject ID, COVID-19 status, age in years and sex. The material from the prospective study consisted of cDNA or gDNA derived from T cells, B-cell-depleted T cells, or PBMCs.

What the research found in general, with its limitations: The quantity of clinical and demographic metadata differed by source and by participant and was supplied without curation.

Via the germline V gene, CDR1 is MDHEN and CDR2 SYDVKM. Counted from cysteine to phenylalanine, this CDR3 has 15 amino acids. Solely the CDR3 DNA is kept, with 45 bases framed from the first base. V has 3 bases trimmed and J has 5 bases trimmed; junction bases matching no gene number 7. TCRbeta CDR3 regions were amplified from genomic DNA by means of the immunoSEQ Assay, a bias-controlled multiplex PCR. The authors' analysis ran thus. Nucleated cell counts per sample were estimated from amplification of reference gene primers within the assay. Sequence reads were collapsed and filtered to measure the absolute abundance of every unique TCRbeta CDR3 rearrangement. For each sample, productive Simpson clonality was calculated as the square root of Simpson's diversity index across productive rearrangements. Drawn from immuneACCESS, this table holds only the in-frame rearrangements with V and J called that TCRdb kept. Clones are partly lost; checked studies trace under half to an unresolved V gene and leave the rest unexplained. That table furnishes V, J and clone size, whereas the DNA furnished D and trimming. This sample lists 230,000 or so clones; approximately 80% were detected once. The ten largest clones add up to over 2% of the sample.

The rearrangement combines TRBV28 with TRBJ1-5, and TRBD1 aligns with 7 junction nucleotides. Sequencing input: peripheral blood. The sequence was collected from a man aged 35 to 55 who had recovered from COVID-19. The CDR3 sequence is CASSFLGQRDQPQHF. The DNA sequence follows: TGTGCCAGCAGTTTCTTGGGACAGCGAGATCAGCCCCAGCATTTT.